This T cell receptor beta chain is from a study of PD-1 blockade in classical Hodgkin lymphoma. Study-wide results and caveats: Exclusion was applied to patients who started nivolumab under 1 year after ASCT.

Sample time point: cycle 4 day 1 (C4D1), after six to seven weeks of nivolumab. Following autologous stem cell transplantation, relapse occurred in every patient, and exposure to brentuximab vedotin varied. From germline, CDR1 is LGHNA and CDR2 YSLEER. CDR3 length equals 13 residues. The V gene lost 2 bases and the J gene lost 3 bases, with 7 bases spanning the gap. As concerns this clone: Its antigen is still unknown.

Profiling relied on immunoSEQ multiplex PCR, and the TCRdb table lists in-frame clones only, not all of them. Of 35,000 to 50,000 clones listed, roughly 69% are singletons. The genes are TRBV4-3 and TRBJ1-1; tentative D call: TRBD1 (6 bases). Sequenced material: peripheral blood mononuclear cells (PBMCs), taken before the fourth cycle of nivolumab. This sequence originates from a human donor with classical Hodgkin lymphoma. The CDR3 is CASSQQGYTEAFF. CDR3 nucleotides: TGCGCCAGCAGCCAACAGGGGTACACTGAAGCTTTCTTT.